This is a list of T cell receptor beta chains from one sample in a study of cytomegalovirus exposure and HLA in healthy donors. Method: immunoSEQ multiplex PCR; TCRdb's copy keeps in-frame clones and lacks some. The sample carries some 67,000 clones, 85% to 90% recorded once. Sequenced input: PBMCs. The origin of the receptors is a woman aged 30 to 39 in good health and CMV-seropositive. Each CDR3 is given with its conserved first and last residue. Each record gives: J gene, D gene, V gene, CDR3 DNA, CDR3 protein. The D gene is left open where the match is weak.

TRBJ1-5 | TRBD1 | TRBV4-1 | TGCGCCAGCAGCCCTCTTTTCTCCGGGACAGGCAATCAGCCCCAGCATTTT | CASSPLFSGTGNQPQHF
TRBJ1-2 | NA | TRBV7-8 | TGTGCCAGCAGCTTAGTCGACAGCCCCTATGGCTACACCTTC | CASSLVDSPYGYTF
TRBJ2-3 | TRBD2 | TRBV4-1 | TGCGCCAGCAGCCATAACCCCGGGCTAGCGGGCACAGATACGCAGTATTTT | CASSHNPGLAGTDTQYF
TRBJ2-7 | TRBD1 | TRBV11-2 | TGTGCCAGCTCACCCCGAGCGGCAGGGGGATTATCCGAGCAGTACTTC | CASSPRAAGGLSEQYF
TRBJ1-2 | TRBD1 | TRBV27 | TGTGCCAGCAGTTTAAGGACAGGGGATAACTATGGCTACACCTTC | CASSLRTGDNYGYTF
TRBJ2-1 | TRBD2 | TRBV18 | TGTGCCAGCTCACAACTAGCGGGGGATTACAATGAGCAGTTCTTC | CASSQLAGDYNEQFF
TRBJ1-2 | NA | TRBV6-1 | TGTGCCAGCAGGGAAGGGCAGGGCTTCTATGGCTACACCTTC | CASREGQGFYGYTF
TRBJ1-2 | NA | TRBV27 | TGTGCCAGCAGTTTATCAGGGGGAAACGGCTACACCTTC | CASSLSGGNGYTF
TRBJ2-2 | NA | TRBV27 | TGTGCCAGCAGTTTAAGGCAGGGAGGCACCGGGGAGCTGTTTTTT | CASSLRQGGTGELFF
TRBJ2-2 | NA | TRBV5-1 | TGCGCCAGCGGCTACGGAGACGCAAGGAACACCGGGGAGCTGTTTTTT | CASGYGDARNTGELFF